The entry that follows covers one T cell receptor (beta chain) sequence. This clonotype has more than one count but fewer than ten. The clone's antigen remains unknown. The record has no base qualities; no much larger clone is one base away. The library relied on 5' RACE. These reads were obtained on a NextSeq 500. The TCR library protocol attached unique molecular identifiers to individual cDNA molecules to correct for sequencing error and PCR bias. Sequencing covered both TCR alpha and beta chains, and within each sample the abundances of alpha and beta sequences were tightly co-correlated. Per the original workflow: Decombinator V4 was used to perform V gene, J gene and CDR3 annotation of TCR sequences. Expanded TCRs were defined as changing significantly between any two time points under a Poisson model with p below 0.0001. TCR abundances were normalised to the total number of TCRs sequenced per sample and expressed as counts per million. TRAV1-2 paired with TRAJ12, TRAJ20 or TRAJ33 defined MAIT TCRs, while TRAV10 paired with TRAJ18 defined iNKT TCRs. VDJdb, accessed 1 November 2021, was searched for CMV, EBV and SARS-CoV-2 annotated TCRs, excluding TCRs annotated for multiple antigens. TCRdb reprocessing: public reads trimmed at Q25 with fastp, clones called with MiXCR, in-frame beta chains kept. Identical CDR3 protein sequences are pooled into one entry, listed with their most common genes and DNA. For this entry, the V and J calls and clone size follow TCRdb and not the study's own pipeline. A total of 75,000 to 90,000 distinct CDR3 sequences appear in this sample, around 5.6% of them only once. The ten largest clonotypes hold less than 8% of the sample.

The data derive from a study of early T cells in non-severe SARS-CoV-2 infection (dated by TCRdb to 2020 to 2023). A note on the overall study: Because TCR sequencing was done on bulk RNA from unsorted whole blood, the alpha and beta chains could not be paired.

The study was a case-control design nested within a healthcare worker cohort in London, UK, with weekly nasopharyngeal swab PCR tests and blood sampling. Healthcare workers were enrolled in the week of the UK lockdown, from 23 to 31 March 2020, and were followed every week for up to roughly 16 weeks. The paper as a whole reports these results and caveats: VDJdb matching was skewed toward anti-spike CD8 responses and likely underestimated virus-specific expansions, missing private and CD4 specificities.

CDR1 and CDR2 are drawn from the germline V gene (reference sequence): DFQATT, SNEGSKA. The CDR3 goes from the cysteine to the phenylalanine over 14 residues. Only the CDR3 portion is preserved as DNA: 42 bases, with reading frame beginning at the first base. V is cut back by 4 bases and J by 4 bases, with 7 bases in the junction unmatched. Sequenced sample: whole blood. This sequence uses TRBV20-1 and TRBJ2-7; 10 central bases correspond to TRBD2. The receptor was isolated from an adult who was a healthcare worker with PCR-confirmed SARS-CoV-2 infection or an uninfected control (not recorded which). The DNA sequence follows: TGCAGTGCTATTACTAGCGGGAAAGCGTACGAGCAGTACTTC. This yields the protein CSAITSGKAYEQYF.